The clone carrying this T cell receptor beta chain was picked up a small number of times. The ends lost 4 bases at V and 5 bases at J; junction bases unmatched: 10. Germline values: CDR1 MNHEY, CDR2 SVGAGI. This CDR3 is 15 amino acids long. The sample is drawn from a study of blood T cells in healthy people across ages. Using a J-beta primer mix together with a sample-barcoded 5' primer, a second PCR was run for roughly 7 to 11 cycles. TCRdb reprocessed the 5' RACE reads via MiXCR and lists one record per CDR3 protein. The profile covers about 1.1 million distinct CDR3 sequences, with about two fifths appearing a single time and around 13% taken by the ten largest.

V is TRBV6-5 and J is TRBJ1-1; the match to TRBD1 covers 7 bases. The sequence came from a man younger than 30 in good health. The sample taken for sequencing was blood. CDR3 in amino acids: CASSLGTGVHTEAFF. For the CDR3, the DNA is TGTGCCAGCAGTTTGGGAACAGGGGTTCATACTGAAGCTTTCTTT.